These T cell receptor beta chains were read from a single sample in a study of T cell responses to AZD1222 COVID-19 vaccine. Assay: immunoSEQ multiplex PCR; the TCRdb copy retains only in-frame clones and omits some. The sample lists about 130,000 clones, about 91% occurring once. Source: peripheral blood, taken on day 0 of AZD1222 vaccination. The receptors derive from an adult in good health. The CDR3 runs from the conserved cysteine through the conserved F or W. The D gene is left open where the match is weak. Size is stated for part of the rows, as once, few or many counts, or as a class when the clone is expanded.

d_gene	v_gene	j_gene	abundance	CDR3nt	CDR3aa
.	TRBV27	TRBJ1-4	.	TGTGCCAGCAGTAAGGAGGGGATGGAACTGTTTTTT	CASSKEGMELFF
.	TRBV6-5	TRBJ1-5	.	TGTGCCAGCAGTTACTCTGGAGGGCGTTCAGGGGAGCCCCAGCATTTT	CASSYSGGRSGEPQHF
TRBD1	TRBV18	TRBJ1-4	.	TGTGCCAGCTCACCCCCCGGGACAGGCCCCGAAAAACTGTTTTTT	CASSPPGTGPEKLFF
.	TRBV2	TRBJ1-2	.	TGTGCCAGCAGTGCAGGCTCTAACTATGGCTACACCTTC	CASSAGSNYGYTF
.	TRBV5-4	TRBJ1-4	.	TGTGCCAGCAGCCCGGACGGGGGCACTAATGAAAAACTGTTTTTT	CASSPDGGTNEKLFF
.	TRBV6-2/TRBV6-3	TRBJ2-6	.	TGTGCCAGCAGTTACCCCCCAGGTGACCCCGGTTCTGGGGCCAACGTCCTGACTTTC	CASSYPPGDPGSGANVLTF
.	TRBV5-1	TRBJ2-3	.	TGCGCCAGCAGCCCGGACACAGATACGCAGTATTTT	CASSPDTDTQYF
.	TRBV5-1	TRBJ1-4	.	TGCGCCAGCAGCTCTGGAACGGGTTACGGAAATGAAAAACTGTTTTTT	CASSSGTGYGNEKLFF
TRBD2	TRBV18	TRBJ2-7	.	TGTGCCAGCTCACCTCCGGGACTAGCGGGGGGTGACGAGCAGTACTTC	CASSPPGLAGGDEQYF
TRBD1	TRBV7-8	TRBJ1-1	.	TGTGCCAGCAGCTTAGGGGGGGACAGGGCTGAAGCTTTCTTT	CASSLGGDRAEAFF
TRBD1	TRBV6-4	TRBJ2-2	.	TGTGCCAGCAGTGACGGAGTTCCGGGACAGGGTACCGGGGAGCTGTTTTTT	CASSDGVPGQGTGELFF
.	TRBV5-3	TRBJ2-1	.	TGTGCCAGAAGCAAACCGAGCTGGGGGGACAATGAGCAGTTCTTC	CARSKPSWGDNEQFF
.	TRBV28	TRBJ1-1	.	TGTGCCAGCAGTTTACCTTGGGATGGTGAAGCTTTCTTT	CASSLPWDGEAFF
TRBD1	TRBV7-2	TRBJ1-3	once	TGTGCCAGCAGCCCGGGACAGTTCGGAAACACCATATATTTT	CASSPGQFGNTIYF
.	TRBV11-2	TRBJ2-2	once	TGTGCCAGCAGCTCACAGGGACCCGGGGAGCTGTTTTTT	CASSSQGPGELFF
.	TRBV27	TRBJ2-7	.	TGTGCCAGCAGTAGCCGGGCCTCCGAGCAGTACTTC	CASSSRASEQYF
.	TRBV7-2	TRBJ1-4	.	TGTGCCAGCAGCTTAAACAGCGCAACTAATGAAAAACTGTTTTTT	CASSLNSATNEKLFF
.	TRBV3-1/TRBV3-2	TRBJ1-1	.	TGTGCCAGCAGCCAAGTAATCGCGGGCACTGAAGCTTTCTTT	CASSQVIAGTEAFF
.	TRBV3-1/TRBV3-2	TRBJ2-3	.	TGTGCCAGCAGCCAAGTTTCCCCCGGTAGCAGCACAGATACGCAGTATTTT	CASSQVSPGSSTDTQYF
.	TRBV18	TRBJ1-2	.	TGTGCCAGCTCACCGGGGGGTGAGGGTGGCTACACCTTC	CASSPGGEGGYTF
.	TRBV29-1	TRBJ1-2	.	TGCAGCGTCCCGGACAGATTTCACTATGGCTACACCTTC	CSVPDRFHYGYTF
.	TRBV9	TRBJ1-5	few	TGTGCCAGCAGCGTAGGGTTGGGTCAGCCCCAGCATTTT	CASSVGLGQPQHF
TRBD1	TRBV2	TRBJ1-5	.	TGTGCCAGCAGTCACCGGACAGGCGGTTTGATAAGCAATCAGCCCCAGCATTTT	CASSHRTGGLISNQPQHF
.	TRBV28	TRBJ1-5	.	TGTGCCAGCAGTTTATTGGATACAGGGAGCAATCAGCCCCAGCATTTT	CASSLLDTGSNQPQHF
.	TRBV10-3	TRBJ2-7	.	TGTGCCATCAGTGACGGGGCCAACGAGCAGTACTTC	CAISDGANEQYF
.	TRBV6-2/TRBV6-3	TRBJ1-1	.	TGTGCCAGCAGTCAATCCCGACGGGGGAACACTGAAGCTTTCTTT	CASSQSRRGNTEAFF
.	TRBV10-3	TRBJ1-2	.	TGTGCCATCAGTGACAGCTATGGCTACACCTTC	CAISDSYGYTF
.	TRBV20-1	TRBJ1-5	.	TGCAGTGCTAGTCGCTTAAATCAGCCCCAGCATTTT	CSASRLNQPQHF
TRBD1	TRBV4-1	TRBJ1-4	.	TGCGCCAGCAGCCAAGATTCCGCCTACAGGGGGGCGGGTGAAAAACTGTTTTTT	CASSQDSAYRGAGEKLFF
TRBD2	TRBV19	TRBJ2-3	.	TGTGCCAGTAGTATAGGACCTCGGGGGGGCGACGATACGCAGTATTTT	CASSIGPRGGDDTQYF
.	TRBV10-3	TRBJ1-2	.	TGTGCCATCAGTAGGGGGAGCTACACCTTC	CAISRGSYTF
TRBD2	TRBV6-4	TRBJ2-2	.	TGTGCCAGCAGTGACTCGAGGCGGGGGGGCCGAGGCACCGGGGAGCTGTTTTTT	CASSDSRRGGRGTGELFF
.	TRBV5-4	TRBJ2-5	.	TGTGCCAGCAACCAACCCGGACAAGAGACCCAGTACTTC	CASNQPGQETQYF
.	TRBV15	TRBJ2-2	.	TGTGCCACCAGCAGAGTAGAGTCATATAACACCGGGGAGCTGTTTTTT	CATSRVESYNTGELFF
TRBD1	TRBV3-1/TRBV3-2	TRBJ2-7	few	TGTGCCAGCAGCCCGACAGGGACCCGGGAGCAGTACTTC	CASSPTGTREQYF